This T cell receptor (beta chain) was sequenced in a study of blood T cell repertoires in COVID-19. The method was immunoSEQ multiplex PCR; TCRdb's version includes in-frame clones alone and lacks a portion of them. The table lists approximately 260,000 clones, 80% to 90% of them singletons. The CDR3 spans 15 residues. From germline, CDR1 is MNHEY and CDR2 SVGAGI. Trimming took 2 bases from V and 0 from J, leaving 10 bases between them. This TCR was sampled from a woman in her 70s with COVID-19, enrolled during active disease. V and J are TRBV6-5 and TRBJ1-2; D is unclear. Source material: peripheral blood. For the CDR3, the DNA is TGTGCCAGCAGTTACGAGCCGAGGACTAACTATGGCTACACCTTC. Protein product: CASSYEPRTNYGYTF.